The 25 T cell receptor beta chains below come from one sample, sequenced in a study of cytomegalovirus exposure and HLA in healthy donors. A multiplex PCR was run with 60 Vbeta primers and 13 Jbeta primers. Profiled with immunoSEQ multiplex PCR; TCRdb holds only in-frame clones, not every one. There are over 100,000 clones in the sample, with approximately 1.6% held by the top ten. Material for sequencing was PBMCs. The receptor source for this set is a man between 18 and 29 years old in good health and CMV-seronegative.

The chain has TRBV5-1 and TRBJ2-7; 10 bases are shared with TRBD1. Per germline, CDR1 SGHRS and CDR2 YFSETQ. This CDR3 spans 15 amino acids. V lost 4 bases to trimming and J lost 5 bases; unmatched junction nucleotides: 9. This chain's CDR3 is CASSQTGTGVHEQYF. The CDR3 DNA is TGCGCCAGCAGCCAGACCGGGACAGGGGTACACGAGCAGTACTTC.

This chain joins TRBV5-1 and TRBJ2-3; TRBD2 is a possible D gene (5 bases). This CDR3 spans 15 amino acids. Germline V gives CDR1 SGHRS, CDR2 YFSETQ. Trimming pared 3 bases from V and 3 bases from J, leaving 14 bases between. The CDR3 protein is CASSWTRERTDTQYF. CDR3 DNA: TGCGCCAGCAGCTGGACTCGCGAGAGGACAGATACGCAGTATTTT. Drawing the rest from reference TRBV5-1 and TRBJ2-3, the complete variable domain is KAGVTQTPRYLIKTRGQQVTLSCSPISGHRSVSWYQQTPGQGLQFLFEYFSETQRNKGNFPGRFSGRQFSNSRSEMNVSTLELGDSALYLCASSWTRERTDTQYFGPGTRLTVL.

This rearrangement joins TRBV27 to TRBJ2-7, with 8 bases lining up with TRBD2. Trimming removed 6 bases from V and 2 bases from J; junction bases left unmatched: 6. Germline V gene data show CDR1 as MNHEY and CDR2 as SMNVEV (reference sequence). The CDR3 contains 14 residues. The CDR3 nucleotides are TGTGCCAGCAGCGCCGCGGGAGGTACCTACGAGCAGTACTTC. It translates to CASSAAGGTYEQYF.

V is TRBV27 and J is TRBJ1-2; tentatively, D is TRBD1 (6 bases). Germline loops: CDR1 MNHEY, CDR2 SMNVEV (reference sequence). V gave up 6 bases and J gave up 8 bases, with 22 bases separating them. This CDR3 spans 15 amino acids. As DNA, the CDR3 is TGTGCCAGCAGCTCCCTACAGGGATGGAATAGGGGCTACACCTTC. Protein: CASSSLQGWNRGYTF.

The rearrangement joins TRBV7-2 to TRBJ1-5; 7 nucleotides align to TRBD1. Germline CDR1 is SGHTA and CDR2 is FQGNSA. The CDR3 has 17 residues. Unmatched junction bases numbered 11, after V lost 5 bases and J lost 1 base. The CDR3 bases are TGTGCCAGCAGCCCCGGGGGGGACAGTGGAAGCAATCAGCCCCAGCATTTT. Its protein product is CASSPGGDSGSNQPQHF. The variable domain in full, completed from reference TRBV7-2 and TRBJ1-5, reads GAGVSQSPSNKVTEKGKDVELRCDPISGHTALYWYRQSLGQGLEFLIYFQGNSAPDKSGLPSDRFSAERTGGSVSTLTIQRTQQEDSAVYLCASSPGGDSGSNQPQHFGDGTRLSIL.

The chain joins TRBV6-5 to TRBJ1-2; 9 nucleotides agree with TRBD1. This CDR3 is 12 amino acids long. Germline V gene data show CDR1 as MNHEY and CDR2 as SVGAGI. Trimming cost V 6 bases and J 7 bases; bases outside gene matches: 3. The chain's CDR3 is CASRRQGGGYTF. The CDR3 bases are TGTGCCAGCAGACGACAGGGGGGTGGCTACACCTTC.

V is TRBV27 and J is TRBJ2-7, with 13 positions matching TRBD2. Germline assignment: CDR1 MNHEY and CDR2 SMNVEV (reference sequence). Trimming cost V 5 bases and J 1 base; bases outside gene matches: 2. The CDR3 loop spans 15 amino acids. This CDR3 reads CASSRTSGRSYEQYF. In DNA, the CDR3 is TGTGCCAGCAGTAGGACTAGCGGGAGATCCTACGAGCAGTACTTC.

V is TRBV19 and J is TRBJ2-1, with no clear D. The CDR3 is 12 amino acids. CDR1 LNHDA and CDR2 SQIVND come from the germline V gene (reference sequence). V lost 5 bases and J lost 6, with 8 bases in between. The CDR3 loop reads CASSGYGNEQFF. DNA for the CDR3: TGTGCCAGTAGTGGTTACGGCAATGAGCAGTTCTTC.

The chain recombines TRBV19 with TRBJ1-2, with 8 nucleotides matching TRBD1. Trimming cost V 5 bases and J 8 bases; bases outside gene matches: 4. The CDR3 runs 12 residues. CDR1 and CDR2 from the germline V gene are LNHDA and SQIVND (reference sequence). The CDR3 coding sequence is TGTGCCAGTAGTGGCGACAGGGGCGGCTACACCTTC. This sequence encodes CASSGDRGGYTF.

The J gene is TRBJ2-1, the V gene TRBV6-6; 7 bases match TRBD1. The CDR3 loop spans 16 amino acids. The germline V gene encodes CDR1 MNHNY and CDR2 SVGAGI (reference sequence). The J segment lost 2 bases and the V segment lost 1 base, leaving 5 bases of the junction unmatched. This CDR3 is CASSYFSDRAYNEQFF. The CDR3 DNA sequence: TGTGCCAGCAGTTACTTTTCCGACAGGGCCTACAATGAGCAGTTCTTC.

The rearrangement joins TRBV6-5 to TRBJ1-5; 7 nucleotides align to TRBD1. The CDR3 runs 15 residues. CDR1 MNHEY and CDR2 SVGAGI come from the germline V gene. With V trimmed by 6 bases and J by 2 bases, 7 bases remained unmatched. The CDR3 DNA reads as TGTGCCAGCAGCATCCGAACAGGGGGCAATCAGCCCCAGCATTTT. Residues: CASSIRTGGNQPQHF.

The rearrangement uses TRBV4-3 and TRBJ2-1; TRBD1 is a possible D gene (6 bases). Per the germline V gene, CDR1 is LGHNA and CDR2 is YSLEER. This CDR3 spans 17 amino acids. Deletions cut 0 bases from V and 7 bases from J, with 19 bases between. CDR3 amino acids: CASSQDPGHPSRNEQFF. The CDR3 bases are TGCGCCAGCAGCCAAGATCCGGGACACCCCTCCAGGAATGAGCAGTTCTTC.

The genes are TRBV5-4 and TRBJ2-3; no reliable D call. The CDR3 runs 16 residues. The V gene's germline CDR1 is SGHNT and CDR2 YYREEE (reference sequence). V gave up 1 base and J gave up 1 base, with 13 bases separating them. For the CDR3, the DNA is TGTGCCAGCAGCTTGCAGTTCGGGTCGGGCACAGATACGCAGTATTTT. It codes for CASSLQFGSGTDTQYF.

This chain uses TRBV5-1 with TRBJ1-6, with 7 bases that match TRBD1. Germline lookup yields CDR1 SGHRS and CDR2 YFSETQ. CDR3 size: 15 residues. V was clipped by 2 bases and J by 9 bases; unmatched bases: 8. The chain's CDR3 is CASSFTGPGGSPLHF. The DNA of the CDR3 is TGCGCCAGCAGCTTTACGGGTCCAGGGGGTTCACCCCTCCACTTT.

The V gene is TRBV11-1, the J gene TRBJ1-1; the D is unclear. Trimming removed 2 bases at V and 4 bases at J, with 11 bases between. There are 14 residues in the CDR3. Germline lookup yields CDR1 SGHAT and CDR2 FQDESV (reference sequence). The CDR3 DNA follows: TGTGCCAGCAGCTTACGGGGTTTCAGCACTGAAGCTTTCTTT. Translation: CASSLRGFSTEAFF.

The chain couples TRBV7-9 to TRBJ1-1; 7 nucleotides match TRBD1. Unmatched junction bases numbered 4, after V lost 5 bases and J lost 4 bases. The CDR3 extends over 13 amino acids. Germline V lookup: CDR1 SEHNR, CDR2 FQNEAQ (reference sequence). In DNA, the CDR3 is TGTGCCAGCAGCCATGAGGGGGCCACTGAAGCTTTCTTT. It specifies CASSHEGATEAFF.

V and J are TRBV6-1 and TRBJ2-7; 10 bases align to TRBD2. The CDR3 is made up of 15 amino acids. Trimming removed 11 bases from V and 3 bases from J; junction bases left unmatched: 13. CDR1 MNHNS and CDR2 SASEGT come from the germline V gene. CDR3 in DNA: TGTGCCGTCAAAACCGGGACTAGCGACCTCTACGAGCAGTACTTC. Residues: CAVKTGTSDLYEQYF.

The gene calls are TRBV11-1 and TRBJ1-1; 7 positions agree with TRBD1. With 5 bases clipped from V and 7 bases from J, the junction kept 7 bases outside the gene matches. The germline gives CDR1 SGHAT, CDR2 FQDESV (reference sequence). The CDR3 length is 13 residues. Written as DNA, the CDR3 is TGTGCCAGCAGCCCCGACAGGGTGGGTGAAGCTTTCTTT. Protein sequence: CASSPDRVGEAFF.

The J gene is TRBJ2-1, the V gene TRBV15; D call uncertain. Trimming took 5 bases from V and 0 from J, leaving 11 bases between them. CDR1 and CDR2 from the germline V gene are LNHNV and YYDKDF (reference sequence). This CDR3 region has 15 residues. As DNA, the CDR3 is TGTGCCACCAGCCCCAGCCGAGGCTCCTACAATGAGCAGTTCTTC. Its protein is CATSPSRGSYNEQFF.

V and J are TRBV30 and TRBJ2-5; tentative D call: TRBD1 (5 bases). V was pared by 2 bases and J by 5 bases, with 12 bases between. The CDR3 is 13 amino acids. The germline V gene encodes CDR1 GTSNPN and CDR2 SVGIG (reference sequence). In DNA, the CDR3 is TGTGCCTGGAGTCTAGGGGCAGGGGAGACCCAGTACTTC. This encodes CAWSLGAGETQYF.

The V gene is TRBV9, the J gene TRBJ2-3; TRBD1 agrees at 9 bases. V shed 3 bases and J 5 bases; nucleotides not matched to a gene: 4. Germline loops: CDR1 SGDLS, CDR2 YYNGEE. The CDR3 runs to 14 residues. The CDR3 sequence is CASSGQGVGDTQYF. CDR3 bases: TGTGCCAGCAGCGGACAGGGGGTCGGAGATACGCAGTATTTT.

The chain uses TRBV11-3 and TRBJ1-1, with 10 bases that match TRBD1. The junction had 11 bases not matched to a gene; V was cut back by 5 bases and J by 2 bases. Germline-derived CDR1 and CDR2 are SGHNT and YENEEA. This CDR3 spans 17 amino acids. CDR3 residues: CASSPGQGDFTNTEAFF. The CDR3 bases are TGTGCCAGCAGCCCTGGACAGGGGGACTTTACTAACACTGAAGCTTTCTTT.

This sequence joins TRBV19 and TRBJ2-3; D gene unclear. The length of the CDR3 is 13 residues. Germline CDR1 LNHDA, CDR2 SQIVND (reference sequence). V was trimmed by 1 base and J by 6 bases, leaving 8 bases between them. The CDR3 spells CASSIGRGDTQYF. The CDR3 nucleotides are TGTGCCAGTAGTATAGGTAGAGGCGATACGCAGTATTTT.

V gene TRBV27 combines with J gene TRBJ2-5; TRBD1 is a possible D gene (6 bases). From germline, CDR1 is MNHEY and CDR2 SMNVEV (reference sequence). Trimming took off 5 bases at V and 4 bases at J, with 20 bases between the two ends. CDR3 length: 16 amino acids. This CDR3 is CASSRYRVWNTETQYF. DNA for the CDR3: TGTGCCAGCAGTCGCTACAGGGTCTGGAATACAGAGACCCAGTACTTC.

The chain links TRBV18 to TRBJ2-7; D not certain. This CDR3 contains 14 residues. CDR1 KGHSH and CDR2 LQKENI come from the germline V gene. V was trimmed by 6 bases and J by 2 bases, leaving 14 bases between them. In nucleotides, the CDR3 is TGTGCCAGCTCGCACTATCTTCGGCCCTACGAGCAGTACTTC. It codes for CASSHYLRPYEQYF.